Listed below are T cell receptor beta chains from one sample, sequenced in a study of cytomegalovirus exposure and HLA in healthy donors. This table comes from immunoSEQ multiplex PCR, and its TCRdb copy is limited to in-frame clones, with some not included. The sample yields fewer than 110,000 clones, 60% to 80% seen once. Specimen: PBMCs. The receptors come from a man aged 45-60 years in good health and CMV-seropositive. Each CDR3 is given with its conserved first and last residue. The order of the fields is V gene, J gene, clone size, D gene, CDR3 DNA, CDR3 protein. The D gene is left open where the match is weak. For some rows the clone size is stated as once, few or many, or as a class when expanded; others skip it.

v_call: TRBV9
j_call: TRBJ1-3
clone_size: NA
d_call: TRBD1
cdr3_nt: TGTGCCAGCAGCCCGGGGACAGGGGGAAACACCATATATTTT
cdr3_aa: CASSPGTGGNTIYF

v_call: TRBV30
j_call: TRBJ1-1
clone_size: few
d_call: NA
cdr3_nt: TGTGCCTGGAGGGCCCCGGGGGGTACTGAAGCTTTCTTT
cdr3_aa: CAWRAPGGTEAFF

v_call: TRBV7-2
j_call: TRBJ2-7
clone_size: NA
d_call: NA
cdr3_nt: TGTGCCAGCAGCTACAGGAGGGAGGTGGGGCAGTACTTC
cdr3_aa: CASSYRREVGQYF

v_call: TRBV9
j_call: TRBJ2-7
clone_size: NA
d_call: NA
cdr3_nt: TGTGCCAGCAGCGCACCGGGTCCCCCGTGGGAGCAGTACTTC
cdr3_aa: CASSAPGPPWEQYF

v_call: TRBV19
j_call: TRBJ2-1
clone_size: NA
d_call: TRBD2
cdr3_nt: TGTGCCAGTAGCCTGACTAGCGGGGTATACAATGAGCAGTTCTTC
cdr3_aa: CASSLTSGVYNEQFF

v_call: TRBV7-2
j_call: TRBJ2-5
clone_size: NA
d_call: NA
cdr3_nt: TGTGCCAGCAGCTTAGATCGTGAGACCCAGTACTTC
cdr3_aa: CASSLDRETQYF

v_call: TRBV28
j_call: TRBJ2-3
clone_size: NA
d_call: TRBD2
cdr3_nt: TGTGCCAGCAGTCTCACTAGCGGATCTAGCACAGATACGCAGTATTTT
cdr3_aa: CASSLTSGSSTDTQYF

v_call: TRBV7-2
j_call: TRBJ2-3
clone_size: NA
d_call: TRBD2
cdr3_nt: TGTGCCAGCAGCCGTAGCAGACTAGCGGGATTAGGAGATACGCAGTATTTT
cdr3_aa: CASSRSRLAGLGDTQYF

v_call: TRBV11-2
j_call: TRBJ2-7
clone_size: NA
d_call: NA
cdr3_nt: TGTGCCAGCAGCCGCACCCCCGGGACAAGGGGTCGGAGCTCCTACGAGCAGTACTTC
cdr3_aa: CASSRTPGTRGRSSYEQYF

v_call: TRBV5-1
j_call: TRBJ2-3
clone_size: NA
d_call: TRBD1
cdr3_nt: TGCGCCAGCAGCTTCGAATCGACAGGGGTGACAGATACGCAGTATTTT
cdr3_aa: CASSFESTGVTDTQYF

v_call: TRBV9
j_call: TRBJ2-1
clone_size: NA
d_call: TRBD1
cdr3_nt: TGTGCCAGCAGCGTAGGACAGGGGGGCTACAATGAGCAGTTCTTC
cdr3_aa: CASSVGQGGYNEQFF

v_call: TRBV9
j_call: TRBJ2-7
clone_size: NA
d_call: NA
cdr3_nt: TGTGCCAGCAGCGTAGGCTCAGGACTCTCCTACGAGCAGTACTTC
cdr3_aa: CASSVGSGLSYEQYF

v_call: TRBV14
j_call: TRBJ2-7
clone_size: NA
d_call: TRBD1
cdr3_nt: TGTGCCAGCAGCCAAGGCCGGGACAGGCACTACGAGCAGTACTTC
cdr3_aa: CASSQGRDRHYEQYF

v_call: TRBV30
j_call: TRBJ1-1
clone_size: NA
d_call: NA
cdr3_nt: TGTGCCTGGAGTGTACCCAAAGGACAGCTGAACACTGAAGCTTTCTTT
cdr3_aa: CAWSVPKGQLNTEAFF

v_call: TRBV18
j_call: TRBJ2-3
clone_size: once
d_call: NA
cdr3_nt: TGTGCCAGCTCACCCTTGGCCCCGACGGGGGATCCGGATACGCAGTATTTT
cdr3_aa: CASSPLAPTGDPDTQYF

v_call: TRBV30
j_call: TRBJ2-5
clone_size: few
d_call: TRBD2
cdr3_nt: TGTGCCTGGAGTCCAGCGGGAGAGGAGACCCAGTACTTC
cdr3_aa: CAWSPAGEETQYF

v_call: TRBV5-1
j_call: TRBJ2-1
clone_size: NA
d_call: NA
cdr3_nt: TGCGCCAGCAGCCTGGGGACGGGGGGCGATGAGCAGTTCTTC
cdr3_aa: CASSLGTGGDEQFF

v_call: TRBV6-5
j_call: TRBJ2-5
clone_size: NA
d_call: TRBD2
cdr3_nt: TGTGCCAGCAGCCCGTCGGGTCCGGGGGGAGAGACCCAGTACTTC
cdr3_aa: CASSPSGPGGETQYF

v_call: TRBV18
j_call: TRBJ2-2
clone_size: NA
d_call: TRBD2
cdr3_nt: TGTGCCAGTCGGGGGAGCGGGGCTAACACCGGGGAGCTGTTTTTT
cdr3_aa: CASRGSGANTGELFF

v_call: TRBV7-8
j_call: TRBJ1-5
clone_size: few
d_call: NA
cdr3_nt: TGTGCCAGCCGGGAGAGCAGGAATCAGCCCCAGCATTTT
cdr3_aa: CASRESRNQPQHF

v_call: TRBV28
j_call: TRBJ1-1
clone_size: few
d_call: TRBD1
cdr3_nt: TGTGCCATCGAACAGGGGGCCCAGGCGGCTGAAGCTTTCTTT
cdr3_aa: CAIEQGAQAAEAFF

v_call: TRBV5-1
j_call: TRBJ2-2
clone_size: NA
d_call: TRBD1
cdr3_nt: TGCGCCAGCAGCTTGAGGTCTCCCGGGACAGGGAACACCGGGGAGCTGTTTTTT
cdr3_aa: CASSLRSPGTGNTGELFF

v_call: TRBV16
j_call: TRBJ1-3
clone_size: NA
d_call: NA
cdr3_nt: TGTGCCAGCAGCCAAACTAGTAAATCTGGAAACACCATATATTTT
cdr3_aa: CASSQTSKSGNTIYF

v_call: TRBV5-4
j_call: TRBJ2-2
clone_size: few
d_call: TRBD1
cdr3_nt: TGTGCCAGCGCCGCCGGGACAGGGGACACCGGGGAGCTGTTTTTT
cdr3_aa: CASAAGTGDTGELFF

v_call: TRBV30
j_call: TRBJ1-3
clone_size: NA
d_call: NA
cdr3_nt: TGTGCCTGGAGTGTATATCGGGGATACGAGCTTTCTGGAAACACCATATATTTT
cdr3_aa: CAWSVYRGYELSGNTIYF